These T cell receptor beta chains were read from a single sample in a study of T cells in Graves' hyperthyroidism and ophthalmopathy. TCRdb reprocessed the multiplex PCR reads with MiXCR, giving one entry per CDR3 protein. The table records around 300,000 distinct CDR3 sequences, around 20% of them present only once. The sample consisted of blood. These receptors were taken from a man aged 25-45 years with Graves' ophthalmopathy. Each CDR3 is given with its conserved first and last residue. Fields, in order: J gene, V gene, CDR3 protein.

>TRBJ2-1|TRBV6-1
CASRERGRGSYNEQFF
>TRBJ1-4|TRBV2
CASSDAGVNEKLFF
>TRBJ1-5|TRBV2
CASSPLGQGAGQPQHF
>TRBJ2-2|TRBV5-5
CASSLPTGNTGELFF
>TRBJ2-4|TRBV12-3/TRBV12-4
CASSPWSAARGDIQYF
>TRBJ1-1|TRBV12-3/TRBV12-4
CASSFDWGGTEAFF
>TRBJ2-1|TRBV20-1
CSASGPGYNEQFF
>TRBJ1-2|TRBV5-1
CASGLFTPVQGEGYTF
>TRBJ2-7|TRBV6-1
CASSLGQATQYF
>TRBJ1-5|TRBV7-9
CASSGQGGSNQPQHF